A selection of T cell receptor beta chains follows, all from one sample in a study of shared clonotypes between healthy human individuals. Libraries were prepared by immunoSEQ multiplex PCR; TCRdb keeps only in-frame clonotypes and omits some of them. The repertoire has some 2.1 million clones, approximately 92% of them found once; the top ten carry 1.5% to 2%. The sequencing input was naive CD8+ T cells from PBMCs. The receptors were gathered from a man between 18 and 35 years old in good health. Some clones in this sample may be carry-over from other donors' samples. Each CDR3 is given with its conserved first and last residue. D genes are given only for firm matches. A clone size is listed for some rows: how often the clone was seen (once, few, many), or a class if it is expanded.

d_gene: .
v_gene: TRBV10-1
j_gene: TRBJ2-1
abundance: .
CDR3nt: TGCGCCAGGCCTAGCGAGAACAACAATGAGCAGTTCTTC
CDR3aa: CARPSENNNEQFF

d_gene: .
v_gene: TRBV27
j_gene: TRBJ2-7
abundance: .
CDR3nt: TGTGCCAGCAGGGTTAGGGGGAGCTCCTACGAGCAGTACTTC
CDR3aa: CASRVRGSSYEQYF

d_gene: TRBD2
v_gene: TRBV4-1
j_gene: TRBJ2-1
abundance: once
CDR3nt: TGCGCCAGCAGCATCCGGACTAGCGTCCCCTACAATGAGCAGTTCTTC
CDR3aa: CASSIRTSVPYNEQFF

d_gene: TRBD1
v_gene: TRBV27
j_gene: TRBJ2-6
abundance: .
CDR3nt: TGTGCCAGCAAAGACAGGGGGTTAGTATCTGGGGCCAACGTCCTGACTTTC
CDR3aa: CASKDRGLVSGANVLTF

d_gene: TRBD2
v_gene: TRBV19
j_gene: TRBJ2-1
abundance: .
CDR3nt: TGTGCCAGTAGTTTGGGGGAGGGGTACAATGAGCAGTTCTTC
CDR3aa: CASSLGEGYNEQFF

d_gene: TRBD2
v_gene: TRBV27
j_gene: TRBJ2-7
abundance: .
CDR3nt: TGTGCCAGCAGTTTCAGCGGGAGTTTCGACGAGCAGTACTTC
CDR3aa: CASSFSGSFDEQYF

d_gene: .
v_gene: TRBV25-1
j_gene: TRBJ1-1
abundance: .
CDR3nt: TGTGCCAGCAGTCTGGGATTTTACACTGAAGCTTTCTTT
CDR3aa: CASSLGFYTEAFF

d_gene: TRBD2
v_gene: TRBV10-3
j_gene: TRBJ2-1
abundance: .
CDR3nt: TGTGCCATCAGGAAGACTAGCGGGACAGACAATGAGCAGTTCTTC
CDR3aa: CAIRKTSGTDNEQFF

d_gene: .
v_gene: TRBV19
j_gene: TRBJ2-1
abundance: .
CDR3nt: TGTGCCAGTAGTATGGGGGGAGGTGAGCAGTTCTTC
CDR3aa: CASSMGGGEQFF

d_gene: .
v_gene: TRBV7-9
j_gene: TRBJ1-1
abundance: once
CDR3nt: TGTGCCAGCAGCCCCCCCTCCGGTTTTGAAGCTTTCTTT
CDR3aa: CASSPPSGFEAFF

d_gene: .
v_gene: TRBV27
j_gene: TRBJ1-1
abundance: .
CDR3nt: TGTGCCAGCAGTCTCCTGGGTAACACTGAAGCTTTCTTT
CDR3aa: CASSLLGNTEAFF

d_gene: .
v_gene: TRBV6-5
j_gene: TRBJ1-2
abundance: .
CDR3nt: TGTGCCAGCACCCTCCTGGCAGGAGCTAACTATGGCTACACCTTC
CDR3aa: CASTLLAGANYGYTF

d_gene: TRBD1
v_gene: TRBV19
j_gene: TRBJ2-7
abundance: .
CDR3nt: TGTGCCAGTAGTATAGGGCAGGGGGCGAGATACGAGCAGTACTTC
CDR3aa: CASSIGQGARYEQYF

d_gene: TRBD2
v_gene: TRBV15
j_gene: TRBJ2-1
abundance: .
CDR3nt: TGTGCCACCAGCGGTACTAGCGGGATCCTTTACAATGAGCAGTTCTTC
CDR3aa: CATSGTSGILYNEQFF

d_gene: .
v_gene: TRBV1
j_gene: TRBJ1-2
abundance: once
CDR3nt: TGCACCAGCCGCCCAAGGGTGGAATATGGCTACACCTTC
CDR3aa: CTSRPRVEYGYTF

d_gene: .
v_gene: TRBV29-1
j_gene: TRBJ2-5
abundance: .
CDR3nt: TGCAGCGTTGATCAGGGAAACTCGGAGACCCAGTACTTC
CDR3aa: CSVDQGNSETQYF

d_gene: .
v_gene: TRBV5-6
j_gene: TRBJ2-5
abundance: .
CDR3nt: TGTGCCAGCAGCTATACAACGGGGCAAGAGACCCAGTACTTC
CDR3aa: CASSYTTGQETQYF

d_gene: TRBD1
v_gene: TRBV2
j_gene: TRBJ1-2
abundance: once
CDR3nt: TGTGCCAGCAGTGACATTGGGGCAGGGGGCCTCTATGGCTACACCTTC
CDR3aa: CASSDIGAGGLYGYTF

d_gene: TRBD1
v_gene: TRBV4-1
j_gene: TRBJ1-5
abundance: .
CDR3nt: TGCGCCAGCAGCCCACGACAGGGGGCGCCGCCCCAGCATTTT
CDR3aa: CASSPRQGAPPQHF

d_gene: .
v_gene: TRBV10-1
j_gene: TRBJ2-1
abundance: .
CDR3nt: TGCGCCAGCAGTTGGGACTTATTAGACAATGAGCAGTTCTTC
CDR3aa: CASSWDLLDNEQFF

d_gene: TRBD2
v_gene: TRBV7-8
j_gene: TRBJ2-7
abundance: .
CDR3nt: TGTGCCAGCAGTATTCTGGCGGGAGATTTCGAGCAGTACTTC
CDR3aa: CASSILAGDFEQYF

d_gene: .
v_gene: TRBV9
j_gene: TRBJ2-7
abundance: .
CDR3nt: TGTGCCAGCAGCCCCGGCGCCACACCCTACGAGCAGTACTTC
CDR3aa: CASSPGATPYEQYF

d_gene: .
v_gene: TRBV27
j_gene: TRBJ2-1
abundance: .
CDR3nt: TGTGCCAGCAACAAACGGCTTGGGTACAATGAGCAGTTCTTC
CDR3aa: CASNKRLGYNEQFF

d_gene: .
v_gene: TRBV27
j_gene: TRBJ1-2
abundance: .
CDR3nt: TGTGCCAGCAGTTCCCATGCAGATCTCTATGGCTACACCTTC
CDR3aa: CASSSHADLYGYTF

d_gene: .
v_gene: TRBV6-5
j_gene: TRBJ1-1
abundance: .
CDR3nt: TGTGCCAGCACCGCCCTGCGTCAGAACACTGAAGCTTTCTTT
CDR3aa: CASTALRQNTEAFF

d_gene: TRBD2
v_gene: TRBV5-1
j_gene: TRBJ2-7
abundance: .
CDR3nt: TGCGCCAGCAGCTTGGGGACGGGAGGGCCCTACGAGCAGTACTTC
CDR3aa: CASSLGTGGPYEQYF

d_gene: .
v_gene: TRBV11-2
j_gene: TRBJ2-2
abundance: .
CDR3nt: TGTGCCAGCAGCCCGCGGAGCACCGGGGAGCTGTTTTTT
CDR3aa: CASSPRSTGELFF

d_gene: .
v_gene: TRBV28
j_gene: TRBJ2-2
abundance: .
CDR3nt: TGTGCCAGCAGTCCTTCTTTAGGACAGTCCTGGGGGGAGCTGTTTTTT
CDR3aa: CASSPSLGQSWGELFF

d_gene: .
v_gene: TRBV6-1
j_gene: TRBJ1-1
abundance: .
CDR3nt: TGTGCCAGCAGTGAGGGGTACAGGGTCATGAACACTGAAGCTTTCTTT
CDR3aa: CASSEGYRVMNTEAFF

d_gene: .
v_gene: TRBV7-9
j_gene: TRBJ2-1
abundance: .
CDR3nt: TGTGCCAGCAGCTTATCTCCGAGCTCCTACAATGAGCAGTTCTTC
CDR3aa: CASSLSPSSYNEQFF

d_gene: .
v_gene: TRBV27
j_gene: TRBJ1-2
abundance: .
CDR3nt: TGTGCCAGCAGTTTATTGGGGGGGAACTATGGCTACACCTTC
CDR3aa: CASSLLGGNYGYTF

d_gene: TRBD1
v_gene: TRBV7-6
j_gene: TRBJ1-2
abundance: once
CDR3nt: TGTGCCAGCAGCTTAGCAGGGGGCGCCGATGGCTACACCTTC
CDR3aa: CASSLAGGADGYTF

d_gene: .
v_gene: TRBV6-6
j_gene: TRBJ2-1
abundance: .
CDR3nt: TGTGCCAGCAGTTACTCGCGCGATGAGCAGTTCTTC
CDR3aa: CASSYSRDEQFF

d_gene: .
v_gene: TRBV13
j_gene: TRBJ1-3
abundance: .
CDR3nt: TGTGCCAGCAGCTTAGGCCGGCGGCAGATAAACACCATATATTTT
CDR3aa: CASSLGRRQINTIYF

d_gene: TRBD1
v_gene: TRBV2
j_gene: TRBJ1-1
abundance: .
CDR3nt: TGTGCCAGCAGGGATCGCCGGGACAGGGGGCGCCGGGGCACTGAAGCTTTCTTT
CDR3aa: CASRDRRDRGRRGTEAFF

d_gene: .
v_gene: TRBV27
j_gene: TRBJ2-7
abundance: .
CDR3nt: TGTGCCAGCAGTTCCGTACCGGCCCCCTACGAGCAGTACTTC
CDR3aa: CASSSVPAPYEQYF

d_gene: .
v_gene: TRBV10-2
j_gene: TRBJ2-2
abundance: .
CDR3nt: TGCGCCAGCAGTGAGCTCAGGGAGACGAACACCGGGGAGCTGTTTTTT
CDR3aa: CASSELRETNTGELFF